This is a list of T cell receptor beta chains from one sample in a study of human T cells and chemical hapten exposure. Each CDR3 protein is one row after TCRdb ran MiXCR on the RACE reads. The repertoire holds under 100,000 distinct CDR3 sequences, with 9.5% to 13% as singletons. The sequencing here drew on whole blood, taken in connection with sensitization to the hapten diphenylcyclopropenone (DPC). The receptors derive from a woman in her thirties with alopecia areata. Some clones in this sample may be carry-over from other donors' samples. Each CDR3 is given with its conserved first and last residue. The D gene is left open where the match is weak. Size values are once, few and many counts, or a class for expanded clones, and some rows have none.

TRBV11-2	TRBJ2-5	TRBD2	NA	TGTGCCAGCAGCGACCGACTAGCGCAAGAGACCCAGTACTTC	CASSDRLAQETQYF
TRBV20-1	TRBJ2-1	TRBD2	many	TGCAGTGCTGTCCCGCTGGGGGGCGGGAGGGGTTATGAGCAGTTCTTC	CSAVPLGGGRGYEQFF
TRBV7-2	TRBJ2-3	TRBD1	many	TGTGCCAGCAGCGCGACAGGGGGGGTGGCCTCCACAGATACGCAGTATTTT	CASSATGGVASTDTQYF
TRBV6-5	TRBJ1-1	TRBD1	many	TGTGCCAGCAGTTACTCGGCTGACAGGGACGCTTTCTTT	CASSYSADRDAFF
TRBV5-4	TRBJ2-6	TRBD1	many	TGTGCCAGCAGCTCGACAGGGCAGAGCTCTGGGGCCAACGTCCTGACTTTC	CASSSTGQSSGANVLTF
TRBV4-3	TRBJ1-4	NA	NA	TGCGCCAGCAGCCAAGATCATTTGAAGGGAACTAATGAAAAACTGTTTTTT	CASSQDHLKGTNEKLFF
TRBV11-1	TRBJ2-5	NA	many	TGTGCCAGCAGCCGGCAATCTGGGGAGACCCAGTACTTC	CASSRQSGETQYF
TRBV12-3/TRBV12-4	TRBJ1-1	NA	many	TGTGCCAGCAGCCGCCAGCGGAACACTGAAGCTTTCTTT	CASSRQRNTEAFF
TRBV10-3	TRBJ1-2	NA	NA	TGTGCCATCAGTGAGTCGAGACGTCCGATAAACTATGGCTACACCTTC	CAISESRRPINYGYTF
TRBV19	TRBJ2-7	TRBD1	NA	TGTGCCAGTAGTATCAAGGGGACAGGGGGACCCGCCGAGCAGTACTTC	CASSIKGTGGPAEQYF
TRBV4-2	TRBJ2-7	TRBD2	many	TGTGCCAGCAGCCAAGCGGGACTAATATCCGAGCAGTACTTC	CASSQAGLISEQYF
TRBV20-1	TRBJ2-7	TRBD1	many	TGCAGTGCTCCAGGGGGCGCCGGGTACGAGCAGTACTTC	CSAPGGAGYEQYF
TRBV20-1	TRBJ2-1	NA	few	TGCAGTGCTAGAGTTCGACTAGATCCCTCCTACAATGAGCAGTTCTTC	CSARVRLDPSYNEQFF
TRBV10-3	TRBJ2-2	TRBD1	NA	TGTGCCATCACCCCCGGACAGGGTGTGGGGTCCGGGGAGCTGTTTTTT	CAITPGQGVGSGELFF
TRBV23-1	TRBJ2-1	NA	many	TGCGCCAGCAGTCAGGCGTCGCCGGACCAACCTTCCTACAATGAGCAGTTCTTC	CASSQASPDQPSYNEQFF
TRBV27	TRBJ2-2	NA	few	TGTGCCAGCGGGACATACTTAACCGGGGAGCTGTTTTTT	CASGTYLTGELFF
TRBV28	TRBJ1-5	TRBD1	few	TGTGCCAGCAGCCCCGGACAGGGGCGGCAGCCCCAGCATTTT	CASSPGQGRQPQHF
TRBV7-7	TRBJ2-1	TRBD2	NA	TGTGCTAGCAGCTTAGCAGCGGGAGGCGGTAATGAGCAGTTCTTC	CASSLAAGGGNEQFF
TRBV15	TRBJ1-3	NA	many	TGTGCCACCAGCAGAGATCATGGGCCCTCTGGAAACACCATATATTTT	CATSRDHGPSGNTIYF
TRBV28	TRBJ1-5	NA	NA	TGTGCCAGCAGTGCGGGAGGTAGCAATCAGCCCCAGCATTTT	CASSAGGSNQPQHF
TRBV19	TRBJ2-5	TRBD1	NA	TGTGCCACCGGACAGGGCGTAGAGACCCAGTACTTC	CATGQGVETQYF
TRBV4-2	TRBJ1-6	NA	many	TGTGCCAGCAGCCAAGCCTTGGACTTCAATTCACCCCTCCACTTT	CASSQALDFNSPLHF
TRBV6-2/TRBV6-3	TRBJ1-2	TRBD1	many	TGTGCCAGCACCTCAGGGACAGAGCGATATGGCTACACCTTC	CASTSGTERYGYTF
TRBV21-1	TRBJ1-1	NA	many	TGTGCCAGCAGCAAAGTATCAAGAGCGTCTGGAGAAAGCACTGAAGCTTTCTTT	CASSKVSRASGESTEAFF
TRBV5-1	TRBJ2-1	NA	many	TGCGCCAGCAGCTCCTACAGCGCTCCCAACAATGAGCAGTTCTTC	CASSSYSAPNNEQFF
TRBV12-3/TRBV12-4	TRBJ2-2	NA	NA	TGTGCCAGCAGTTTGAAGACCGGGGAGCTGTTTTTT	CASSLKTGELFF
TRBV7-6	TRBJ2-1	TRBD2	many	TGTGCCAGCAGCTTAGGGGAGGGCAATGAGCAGTTCTTC	CASSLGEGNEQFF
TRBV28	TRBJ1-2	NA	few	TGTGCCAGCAGTCTGGGTAACTATGGCTACACCTTC	CASSLGNYGYTF
TRBV28	TRBJ1-1	TRBD1	NA	TGTGCCAGCAGAGAAACCGGTGGACAGGGTACAGGGATCTTT	CASRETGGQGTGIF
TRBV20-1	TRBJ2-4	NA	NA	TGCAGTGCCCTGGACTCGCGAACGGAGGGCATTCAGTACTTC	CSALDSRTEGIQYF
TRBV18	TRBJ2-3	NA	many	TGTGCCAGCTCACCAGGTGGAGGGGCTAGCACAGATACGCAGTATTTT	CASSPGGGASTDTQYF
TRBV6-2/TRBV6-3	TRBJ2-6	NA	few	TGTGCCAGCAGTTACTATTCGTCCGGGGCTTCTGGGGCCAACGTCCTGACTTTC	CASSYYSSGASGANVLTF
TRBV11-2	TRBJ2-7	NA	many	TGTGCCAGCAGCGTAGAGGGTTCCTACGAGCAGTACTTC	CASSVEGSYEQYF
TRBV6-2/TRBV6-3	TRBJ2-2	NA	many	TGTGCCAGCAGTGAAACCGGGGAGCTGTTTTTT	CASSETGELFF
TRBV18	TRBJ2-5	TRBD2	many	TGTGCCAGCTCACCGGCTAGCGGGAAGCAAGAGACCCAGTACTTC	CASSPASGKQETQYF
TRBV19	TRBJ2-1	TRBD1	NA	TGTGCCAGTAGTATTTCCACGGGACAGGCTCTCAATGAGCAGTTCTTC	CASSISTGQALNEQFF
TRBV2	TRBJ2-5	NA	many	TGTGCCAGCCGGCGCGGGACCCAGTACTTC	CASRRGTQYF
TRBV6-2/TRBV6-3	TRBJ1-1	NA	NA	TGTGCCAGCAGTCCCCAATTAGGAAGGACTGAAGCTTTCTTT	CASSPQLGRTEAFF
TRBV6-6	TRBJ1-5	NA	many	TGTGCCAGCAGTTACCTCCACGGGCAGCCCCAGCATTTT	CASSYLHGQPQHF
TRBV6-2/TRBV6-3	TRBJ1-5	NA	many	TGTGCCAGCAGCCGCACGGGGGCTGGCAATCAGCCCCAGCATTTT	CASSRTGAGNQPQHF
TRBV7-2	TRBJ1-2	TRBD1	many	TGTGCCAGCAGCTTGACCGGGACAGGGGTTCACGGCTACACCTTC	CASSLTGTGVHGYTF
TRBV9	TRBJ2-5	TRBD2	many	TGTGCCAGCAGCGTAAGCGGGGGACAACAAGAGACCCAGTACTTC	CASSVSGGQQETQYF
TRBV20-1	TRBJ1-5	NA	NA	TGCAGTGCTAGAGATCCGGACAACCGCAATCAGCCCCAGCATTTT	CSARDPDNRNQPQHF
TRBV12-3/TRBV12-4	TRBJ1-2	NA	many	TGTGCCAGCAGTCCCGCCGGATCGGGGGGCTATGGCTACACCTTC	CASSPAGSGGYGYTF
TRBV11-3	TRBJ2-1	NA	NA	TGTGCCATCGAGGAGCGGGCGGTATACAATGAGCAGTTCTTC	CAIEERAVYNEQFF
TRBV28	TRBJ2-1	NA	many	TGTGCCAGCAGTTTTTTTCCCGGGAGTTCCGATGAGCAGTTCTTC	CASSFFPGSSDEQFF
TRBV5-1	TRBJ1-1	TRBD1	many	TGCGCCAGCAGCTGGTCGACAGGGCGGAGCACTGAAGCTTTCTTT	CASSWSTGRSTEAFF
TRBV6-5	TRBJ1-5	TRBD1	NA	TGTGCCAGCAGTTCAGACAGGGTTCGGCAGCCCCAGCATTTT	CASSSDRVRQPQHF
TRBV18	TRBJ2-7	TRBD1	many	TGTGCCAGCTCACCACACCCCCCCGGACAGGGTGTAGAGCAGTACTTC	CASSPHPPGQGVEQYF
TRBV15	TRBJ1-1	TRBD1	NA	TGTGCCACCAGCGAAATGACAGGGCGGAACACTGAAGCTTTCTTT	CATSEMTGRNTEAFF